Below, 26 T cell receptor beta chains from the same sample are listed, as sequenced in a study of blood T cell repertoires in COVID-19. Assay used: immunoSEQ multiplex PCR; TCRdb lists only in-frame clones, some missing. The sample yields just over 30,000 clones, 70% to 90% seen once. Sequencing input: peripheral blood. Source of these receptors: a woman aged 40 to 50 with active or convalescent COVID-19.

V is TRBV9 and J is TRBJ2-7, with 13 bases lining up with TRBD2. Trimming cost V 3 bases and J 5 bases; bases outside gene matches: 8. Germline-derived CDR1 and CDR2 are SGDLS and YYNGEE. The CDR3 length is 16 residues. The chain's CDR3 is CASSALGLAGRDEQYF. CDR3 in DNA: TGTGCCAGCAGCGCCCTGGGACTAGCGGGGCGCGACGAGCAGTACTTC.

V gene TRBV27 combines with J gene TRBJ1-6; perhaps TRBD1 as D (6 bases). Germline CDR1 reads MNHEY; CDR2 reads SMNVEV (reference sequence). Trimming cost V 3 bases and J 7 bases, with 13 bases left between them. This CDR3 has 15 amino acids. The DNA for the CDR3 is TGTGCCAGCAGTTTCCCAGGGGTTCCCAATTCACCCCTCCACTTT. The encoded protein is CASSFPGVPNSPLHF.

This clone appeared a single time. The chain is built from TRBV2 and TRBJ2-1; 11 positions agree with TRBD1. Losses at the gene ends were 7 bases for V and 9 bases for J; bases not matched to a gene: 14. Per the germline V gene, CDR1 is SNHLY and CDR2 is FYNNEI. The CDR3 covers 16 residues. CDR3 DNA sequence: TGTGCCAGCACCAAAGGAGGGACAGGGGGTCGGGGTGAGCAGTTCTTC. This sequence encodes CASTKGGTGGRGEQFF.

The chain links TRBV28 to TRBJ1-3, with D possibly matching TRBD1 (5 bases). There are 14 residues in the CDR3. Per the germline V gene, CDR1 is MDHEN and CDR2 is SYDVKM. V lost 7 bases, J lost 2 bases, and 12 bases lay in between. The CDR3 DNA is TGTGCCAGCAAAAGGGGCGCAGCTGGAAACACCATATATTTT. This gives the protein CASKRGAAGNTIYF. The entire variable domain, with the rest obtained from reference TRBV28 and TRBJ1-3, is as follows: DVKVTQSSRYLVKRTGEKVFLECVQDMDHENMFWYRQDPGLGLRLIYFSYDVKMKEKGDIPEGYSVSREKKERFSLILESASTNQTSMYLCASKRGAAGNTIYFGEGSWLTVV.

The V and J genes are TRBV6-5 and TRBJ2-7; D is unclear. CDR1 MNHEY and CDR2 SVGAGI come from the germline V gene. The CDR3 consists of 14 residues. Trimming left V 4 bases short and J 0 bases short, with 10 bases between. The CDR3 bases are TGTGCCAGCAGTTCTAGACTCCCCTCCTACGAGCAGTACTTC. Translated: CASSSRLPSYEQYF.

The table lists this clone with a count of one. The chain is built from TRBV4-1 and TRBJ1-5, with 7 bases lining up with TRBD1. The CDR3 loop spans 15 amino acids. Germline V gene sequence: CDR1 MGHRA, CDR2 YSYEKL. V gave up 4 bases and J gave up 4 bases; unmatched junction bases: 7. CDR3 bases: TGCGCCAGCAGCCTTCCCGGGACAGTGAATCAGCCCCAGCATTTT. Amino acid sequence: CASSLPGTVNQPQHF.

The chain employs TRBV4-2 and TRBJ2-3, with D uncertain. Germline loops: CDR1 LGHNA, CDR2 YNFKEQ. The CDR3 is 12 amino acids. V gave up 1 base and J gave up 9 bases, with 8 bases separating them. The CDR3 spells CASSQGEETQYF. DNA of the CDR3: TGTGCCAGCAGCCAAGGTGAGGAGACGCAGTATTTT.

The chain has TRBV28 and TRBJ2-2, with 11 bases fitting TRBD2. This CDR3 is built from 16 residues. V shed 6 bases, J shed 5 bases, and the junction held 8 bases outside the gene matches. The germline V gene has CDR1 MDHEN and CDR2 SYDVKM. The CDR3 reads CASSPTSGRWTGELFF. CDR3 nucleotide sequence: TGTGCCAGCAGCCCTACTAGCGGGAGATGGACCGGGGAGCTGTTTTTT. Complete variable domain (other parts from reference TRBV28 and TRBJ2-2): DVKVTQSSRYLVKRTGEKVFLECVQDMDHENMFWYRQDPGLGLRLIYFSYDVKMKEKGDIPEGYSVSREKKERFSLILESASTNQTSMYLCASSPTSGRWTGELFFGEGSRLTVL.

This clone turned up a few times. The chain couples TRBV7-2 to TRBJ1-2; TRBD1 matches 8 bases. There are 17 residues in the CDR3. Trimming removed 5 bases from V and 2 bases from J; junction bases left unmatched: 13. From germline, CDR1 is SGHTA and CDR2 FQGNSA. The CDR3 DNA is TGTGCCAGCAGCCCTGAAGGGGGACAGGCCCCCAACTATGGCTACACCTTC. It encodes CASSPEGGQAPNYGYTF.

This clone was counted a few times. The V gene is TRBV5-1, the J gene TRBJ2-5; possible D gene TRBD1, 5 bases. V was shortened by 0 bases and J by 3 bases, with 6 bases between the two germline ends. Germline lookup yields CDR1 SGHRS and CDR2 YFSETQ. The CDR3 runs to 13 residues. The CDR3 region is CASSLAGKETQYF. CDR3 nucleotides: TGCGCCAGCAGCTTGGCAGGGAAAGAGACCCAGTACTTC.

The gene calls are TRBV5-1 and TRBJ2-7; maybe TRBD1 (5 bases). The CDR3 consists of 16 residues. Germline CDR1 SGHRS, CDR2 YFSETQ. Trimming removed 1 base from V and 4 bases from J, with 18 bases in between. DNA for the CDR3: TGCGCCAGCAGCTTGCCCCTCAGGGATATGGGGTACGAGCAGTACTTC. Translation gives CASSLPLRDMGYEQYF.

This chain connects TRBV5-1 to TRBJ2-3; D gene uncertain. The ends were cut back, 4 bases at V and 1 base at J, with 13 bases in the middle. Per germline, CDR1 SGHRS and CDR2 YFSETQ. The CDR3 runs 15 residues. This chain's CDR3 is CASSPTAPGTDTQYF. The CDR3 bases are TGCGCCAGCAGCCCCACAGCCCCTGGCACAGATACGCAGTATTTT.

V gene TRBV27 combines with J gene TRBJ1-3; D might be TRBD1 (6 bases). V dropped 2 bases and J dropped 4 bases, with 15 bases sitting between them. The length of the CDR3 is 16 residues. In germline, CDR1 is MNHEY, CDR2 SMNVEV (reference sequence). DNA of the CDR3: TGTGCCAGCAGTTTAATCGGGGGGGCAGGAGGAAACACCATATATTTT. Translating gives CASSLIGGAGGNTIYF.

The chain has TRBV6-2 or TRBV6-3 and TRBJ2-6; 9 nucleotides line up with TRBD1. Germline CDR1 reads MNHEY; CDR2 reads SVGEGT. V shed 2 bases and J 0 bases; nucleotides not matched to a gene: 5. CDR3 length: 18 amino acids. CDR3 residues: CASSYRDRVRSGANVLTF. The DNA of the CDR3 is TGTGCCAGCAGTTACCGGGACAGGGTACGCTCTGGGGCCAACGTCCTGACTTTC.

The V gene is TRBV7-3, the J gene TRBJ2-1; maybe TRBD1 (5 bases). The V gene's germline CDR1 is SGHTA and CDR2 FQGTGA. This CDR3 region has 13 residues. The ends were cut back, 5 bases at V and 3 bases at J, with 8 bases in the middle. CDR3 in DNA: TGTGCCAGCAGCGACAGTCTCTACAATGAGCAGTTCTTC. Protein sequence: CASSDSLYNEQFF.

V gene TRBV6-5 combines with J gene TRBJ1-2; 10 bases are shared with TRBD1. V trimming: 4 bases; J trimming: 6 bases; junction bases outside the gene matches: 8. Germline V CDR1 and CDR2: MNHEY, SVGAGI. The CDR3 runs to 15 residues. In DNA form, the CDR3 reads TGTGCCAGCAGTTCCCGACAGGGGGCCTTTCATGGCTACACCTTC. Its translation is CASSSRQGAFHGYTF.

The CDR3 loop reads CASSVQDRAYNEQFF. Written as DNA, the CDR3 is TGTGCCAGCAGCGTACAGGACAGGGCCTACAATGAGCAGTTCTTC. The chain employs TRBV9 and TRBJ2-1, with TRBD1 matching 8 bases. This CDR3 contains 15 residues. Germline CDR1 is SGDLS and CDR2 is YYNGEE. The trim removed 1 base at V and 2 bases at J, leaving 2 bases unmatched.

The chain joins TRBV5-1 to TRBJ2-3, with D possibly TRBD2 on 7 matching bases. Looked up from germline, CDR1 is SGHRS and CDR2 is YFSETQ. There are 15 residues in the CDR3. Trimming took off 0 bases at V and 2 bases at J, with 10 bases between the two ends. CDR3 in DNA: TGCGCCAGCAGCTTGGAGGGGGGGACCACAGATACGCAGTATTTT. Residues: CASSLEGGTTDTQYF.

The rearrangement joins TRBV6-5 to TRBJ2-7, with 11 bases matching TRBD2. The J segment lost 7 bases and the V segment lost 6 bases, leaving 8 bases of the junction unmatched. Per the germline V gene, CDR1 is MNHEY and CDR2 is SVGAGI. This CDR3 comprises 14 residues. The CDR3: CASSLAGGLGEQYF. Here the CDR3 DNA reads TGTGCCAGCAGCTTAGCGGGGGGGCTAGGGGAGCAGTACTTC.

The chain combines TRBV7-2 with TRBJ1-2, with no clear D. The CDR3 has 13 amino acids. The V gene's germline CDR1 is SGHTA and CDR2 FQGNSA. With 1 base removed from V and 9 bases from J, the gap between germline ends came to 12 bases. The CDR3 DNA follows: TGTGCCAGCAGCTTAGGTGTCCCTAGGCGCTACACCTTC. Its translation is CASSLGVPRRYTF.

The chain recombines TRBV7-9 with TRBJ2-7; 10 nucleotides align to TRBD1. V was pared by 5 bases and J by 0 bases, with 10 bases of the junction left unmatched. The CDR3 runs to 17 residues. In germline, CDR1 is SEHNR, CDR2 FQNEAQ (reference sequence). As DNA, the CDR3 is TGTGCCAGCAGCCCCGACAGGGGGCGAGGGGCCTCCTACGAGCAGTACTTC. Translation gives CASSPDRGRGASYEQYF.

V and J are TRBV30 and TRBJ1-3; weak D call: TRBD1 (5 bases). The ends were cut back, 5 bases at V and 4 bases at J, with 15 bases in the middle. This CDR3 is built from 14 residues. Germline CDR1 and CDR2: GTSNPN and SVGIG (reference sequence). DNA of the CDR3: TGTGCCTGGGGCCGACAGACACCGGGAAACACCATATATTTT. Its translation: CAWGRQTPGNTIYF.

This clone has a single count. V is TRBV5-1 and J is TRBJ1-6; D call uncertain. This CDR3 is built from 14 residues. V was trimmed by 2 bases and J by 6 bases, leaving 9 bases between them. Germline values: CDR1 SGHRS, CDR2 YFSETQ. CDR3 region: CASSLESSNSPLHF. The CDR3 nucleotides are TGCGCCAGCAGCTTAGAAAGCTCTAATTCACCCCTCCACTTT.

The genes are TRBV15 and TRBJ2-7; 9 bases map to TRBD1. The CDR3 length is 14 residues. Trimming at V came to 5 bases and at J to 2 bases, leaving 4 bases not matched to a gene. The V gene's germline CDR1 is LNHNV and CDR2 YYDKDF (reference sequence). The CDR3 region is CATSGTGSPYEQYF. CDR3 sequence (DNA): TGTGCCACCAGCGGGACAGGGAGCCCCTACGAGCAGTACTTC.

This clone was counted a single time. The gene calls are TRBV5-1 and TRBJ2-1; TRBD2 matches 7 bases. This CDR3 has 15 residues. Germline trimming cut 1 base from V and 7 bases from J; bases unmatched to any gene: 8. Germline lookup yields CDR1 SGHRS and CDR2 YFSETQ. The CDR3 DNA is TGCGCCAGCAGCTTGATGCGGGAGCTAAGAAATGAGCAGTTCTTC. Its translation: CASSLMRELRNEQFF.

The gene calls are TRBV28 and TRBJ1-2, with D hard to call. The CDR3 consists of 13 residues. Looked up from germline, CDR1 is MDHEN and CDR2 is SYDVKM. V was trimmed by 4 bases and J by 8 bases, leaving 14 bases between them. Written as DNA, the CDR3 is TGTGCCAGCAGTTCCGGGCGGGCTGAGGGCTACACCTTC. Translation: CASSSGRAEGYTF.